This TCR beta chain was found in a study of shared clonotypes between healthy human individuals. The wider study: The donors, a couple of women and a few men, were aged 18 to 49.

CD45RO negativity and positive selection for CCR7 defined naive CD8 cells, a population that excluded terminally differentiated effector memory CD45RA+ cells. This CDR3 spans 16 amino acids. Germline V gene lookup returns CDR1 MNHNS and CDR2 SASEGT. Unmatched junction bases numbered 12, after V lost 2 bases and J lost 6 bases. The run depth of the assay was deep. Data came from immunoSEQ multiplex PCR; TCRdb stores just in-frame clones and leaves some out. The table has more than 2 million clones, 93% seen once. What was sequenced was naive CD8+ T cells from PBMCs. The TCR was taken from a man aged 18 to 30 in good health. Some clones in this sample may be carry-over from other donors' samples. The J gene is TRBJ2-7, the V gene TRBV6-1; TRBD1 matches at 8 bases. The CDR3 is CASSEYAGGVSSEQYF. CDR3 nucleotides: TGTGCCAGCAGTGAATACGCAGGGGGCGTTTCGTCCGAGCAGTACTTC.